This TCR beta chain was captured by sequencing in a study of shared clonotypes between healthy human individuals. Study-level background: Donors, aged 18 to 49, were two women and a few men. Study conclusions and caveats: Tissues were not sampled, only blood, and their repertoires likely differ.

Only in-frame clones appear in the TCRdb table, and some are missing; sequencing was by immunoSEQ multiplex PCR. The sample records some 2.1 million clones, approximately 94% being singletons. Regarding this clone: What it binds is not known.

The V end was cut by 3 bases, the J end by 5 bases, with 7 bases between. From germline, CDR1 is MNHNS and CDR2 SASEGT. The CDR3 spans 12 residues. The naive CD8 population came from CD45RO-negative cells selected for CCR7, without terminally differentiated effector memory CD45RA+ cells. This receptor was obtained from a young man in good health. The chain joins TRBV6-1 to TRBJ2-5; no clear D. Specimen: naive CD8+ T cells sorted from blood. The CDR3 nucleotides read TGTGCCAGCAGTGATGATCTGGAGACCCAGTACTTC. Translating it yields CASSDDLETQYF.